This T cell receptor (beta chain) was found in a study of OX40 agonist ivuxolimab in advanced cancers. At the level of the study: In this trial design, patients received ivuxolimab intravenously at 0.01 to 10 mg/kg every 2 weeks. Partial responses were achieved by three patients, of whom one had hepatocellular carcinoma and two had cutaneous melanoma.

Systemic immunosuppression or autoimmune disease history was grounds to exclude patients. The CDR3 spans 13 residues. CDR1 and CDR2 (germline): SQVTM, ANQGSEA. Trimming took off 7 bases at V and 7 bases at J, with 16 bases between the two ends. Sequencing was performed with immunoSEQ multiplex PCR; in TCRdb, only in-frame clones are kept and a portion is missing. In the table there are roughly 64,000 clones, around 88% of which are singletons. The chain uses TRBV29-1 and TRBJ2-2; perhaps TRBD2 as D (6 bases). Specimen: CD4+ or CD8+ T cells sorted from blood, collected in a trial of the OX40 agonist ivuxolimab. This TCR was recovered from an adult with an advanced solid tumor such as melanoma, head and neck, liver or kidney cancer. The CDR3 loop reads CSAPGTVSGELFF. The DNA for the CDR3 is TGCAGCGCACCAGGGACTGTCAGCGGGGAGCTGTTTTTT.